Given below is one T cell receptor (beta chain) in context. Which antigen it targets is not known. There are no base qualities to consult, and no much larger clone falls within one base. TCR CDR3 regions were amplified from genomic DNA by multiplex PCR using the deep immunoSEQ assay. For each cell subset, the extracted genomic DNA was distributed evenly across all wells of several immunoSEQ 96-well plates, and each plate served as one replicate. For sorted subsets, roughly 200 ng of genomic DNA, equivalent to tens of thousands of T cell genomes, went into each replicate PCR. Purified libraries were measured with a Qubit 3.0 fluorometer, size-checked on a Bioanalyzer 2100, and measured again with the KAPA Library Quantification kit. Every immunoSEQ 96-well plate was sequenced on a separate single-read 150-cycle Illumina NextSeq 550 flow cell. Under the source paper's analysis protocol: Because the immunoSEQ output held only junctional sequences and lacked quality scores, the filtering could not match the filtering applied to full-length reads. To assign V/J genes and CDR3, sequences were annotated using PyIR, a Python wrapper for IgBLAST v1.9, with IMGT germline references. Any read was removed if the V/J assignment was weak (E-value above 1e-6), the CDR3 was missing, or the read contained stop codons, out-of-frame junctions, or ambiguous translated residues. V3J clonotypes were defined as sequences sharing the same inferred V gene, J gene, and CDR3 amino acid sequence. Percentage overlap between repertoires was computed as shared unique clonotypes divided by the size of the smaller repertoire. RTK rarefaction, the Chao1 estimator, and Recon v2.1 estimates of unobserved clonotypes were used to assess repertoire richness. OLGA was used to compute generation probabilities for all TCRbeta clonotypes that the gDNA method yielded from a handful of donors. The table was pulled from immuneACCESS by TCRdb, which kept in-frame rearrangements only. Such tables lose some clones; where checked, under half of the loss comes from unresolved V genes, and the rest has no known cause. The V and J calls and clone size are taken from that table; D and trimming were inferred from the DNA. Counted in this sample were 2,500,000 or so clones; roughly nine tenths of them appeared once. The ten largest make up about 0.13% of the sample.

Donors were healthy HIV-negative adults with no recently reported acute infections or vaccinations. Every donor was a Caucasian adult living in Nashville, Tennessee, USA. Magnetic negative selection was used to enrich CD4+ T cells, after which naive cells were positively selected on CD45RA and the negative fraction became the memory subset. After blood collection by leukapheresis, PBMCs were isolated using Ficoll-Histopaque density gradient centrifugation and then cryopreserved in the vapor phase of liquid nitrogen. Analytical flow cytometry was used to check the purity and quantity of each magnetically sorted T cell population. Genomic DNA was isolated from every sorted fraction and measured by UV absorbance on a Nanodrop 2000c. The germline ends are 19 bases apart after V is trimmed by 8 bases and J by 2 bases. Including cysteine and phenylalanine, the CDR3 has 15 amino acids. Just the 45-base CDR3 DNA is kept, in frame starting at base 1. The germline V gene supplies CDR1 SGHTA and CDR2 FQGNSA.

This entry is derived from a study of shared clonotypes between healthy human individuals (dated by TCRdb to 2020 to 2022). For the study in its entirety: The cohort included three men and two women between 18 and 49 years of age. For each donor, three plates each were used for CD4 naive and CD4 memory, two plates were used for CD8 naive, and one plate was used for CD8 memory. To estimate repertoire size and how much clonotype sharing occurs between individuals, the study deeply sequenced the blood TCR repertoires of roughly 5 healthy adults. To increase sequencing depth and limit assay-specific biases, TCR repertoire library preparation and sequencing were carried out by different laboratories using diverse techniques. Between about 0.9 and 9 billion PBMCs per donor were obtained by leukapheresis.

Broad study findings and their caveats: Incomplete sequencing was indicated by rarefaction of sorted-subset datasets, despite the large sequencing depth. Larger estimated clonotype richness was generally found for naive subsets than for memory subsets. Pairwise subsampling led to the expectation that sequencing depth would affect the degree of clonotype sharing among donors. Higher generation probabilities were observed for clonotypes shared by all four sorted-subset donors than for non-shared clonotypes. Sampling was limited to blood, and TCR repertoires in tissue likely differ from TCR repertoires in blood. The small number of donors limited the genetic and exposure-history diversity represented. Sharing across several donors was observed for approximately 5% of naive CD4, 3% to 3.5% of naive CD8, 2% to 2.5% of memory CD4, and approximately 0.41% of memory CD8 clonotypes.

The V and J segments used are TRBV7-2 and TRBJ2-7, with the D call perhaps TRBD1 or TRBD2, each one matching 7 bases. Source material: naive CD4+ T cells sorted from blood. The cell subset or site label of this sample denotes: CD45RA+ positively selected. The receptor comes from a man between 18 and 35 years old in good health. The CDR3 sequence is CASGGGGPLAYEQYF. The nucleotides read TGTGCCAGCGGGGGAGGGGGCCCCTTGGCCTACGAGCAGTACTTC. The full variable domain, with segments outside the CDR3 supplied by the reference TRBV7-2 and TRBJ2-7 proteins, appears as GAGVSQSPSNKVTEKGKDVELRCDPISGHTALYWYRQSLGQGLEFLIYFQGNSAPDKSGLPSDRFSAERTGGSVSTLTIQRTQQEDSAVYLCASGGGGPLAYEQYFGPGTRLTVT.